This TCR beta chain stems from a study of cytomegalovirus exposure and HLA in healthy donors (dated by TCRdb to about 2017). Some background on the complete study: According to an earlier analysis of around 600 of the donors, 150 million to 200 million T cells yielded 117 million unique TCR beta sequences and about 280 Gb of sequence data. An early release covering some 640 HLA-typed donors comprised approximately 300 gigabases of sequencing data and 85 million or so unique TCR sequences. Among the roughly 400 genotyped donors, 81% belonged to the genetic ancestry cluster associated with self-reported Caucasian donors. The aim of the study was to test whether cataloging public T cell receptors could identify signatures of past pathogen exposure. Using immunosequencing, the study profiled T cell repertoires from about 610 subjects and related those repertoires to cytomegalovirus serostatus. A separate validation cohort of some 130 different subjects was used in addition to the 666-subject first cohort. To predict cytomegalovirus infection status, the study combined high-throughput TCR immunosequencing, statistical association of individual TCRs with disease status, and machine learning. To study patterns of TCR occurrence, a later analysis re-analyzed previously published TCR beta repertoires from hundreds of donors and added high-resolution HLA genotyping. Rather than using new phenotypic data, the later analysis identified candidate immune exposures from TCR beta sequences and from how often those sequences occurred across donors. An earlier analysis of about 620 of the donors applied high-throughput TCR beta sequencing to assess whether each TCR beta V gene segment acted as functional or pseudogenic. Donor age, sex, ethnicity and CMV serostatus were collected together with the repertoire data. In a later genetic analysis, genome-wide SNP genotypes for about 55% of the roughly 700 donors were used, and that subset was treated as a discovery cohort. Every discovery cohort repertoire had been produced on one sequencing platform. Class I and class II HLA loci were covered by the typing at four-digit resolution. Typing coverage differed by locus: A, B, C, DRB1 and DQB1 were typed in about 620-630 donors, DQA1 in roughly 500, DPA1 in over 600, and DPB1 in approximately 450. Several DR-DQ haplotypes were handled as single units for association and clustering because linkage in the cohort was strong. Across roughly 420 genotyped donors of the cohort, an average of roughly 200,000 unique TCR beta nucleotide sequences per donor were sequenced, and roughly a sixth of those sequences were non-productive. Paper-wide results and their limitations: According to a later genetic analysis, donors in an Asian-associated ancestry cluster had fewer N-insertions in productive TCRs than the approximately 690-donor mean. HLA typing was unavailable for some donors at each locus, so association tests used only the typed subset. Correlated functional status among segregating V segments might reflect linkage disequilibrium, but an unknown experimental factor could not be ruled out. In a later analysis, 16,951 TCR beta sequences were associated with specific HLA alleles at a false discovery rate of 0.05. Immune exposure information for the cohort was limited to CMV serostatus. In a later genetic analysis, a missense DCLRE1C variant was associated with V-gene and J-gene trimming of TCR beta chains, and the association was replicated in an independent cohort. When HLA alleles, especially DR and DQ, strongly co-occurred, TCR associations were difficult to assign to individual alleles. Most CMV-associated TCR beta chains appeared to be HLA-restricted in a later analysis, and the HLA associations seemed to be driven largely by CMV exposure. Compared with equally common non-associated chains, HLA-associated TCR beta chains in a later analysis were more clonally expanded and had lower generation probabilities. In a later analysis, several top co-occurrence clusters were reported to appear linked to parvovirus B19, influenza, CMV and Epstein-Barr virus. A total of 150 to 200 TCR beta chains were listed by the study as associated with cytomegalovirus. Most TCR sequences were observed very rarely across donors, whereas some public TCRs were present in many individuals. This cohort had only TCR beta chains sequenced, and the lack of alpha or paired-chain data limited which features could be detected. An earlier analysis of around 500 of the donors showed that most TCR beta V segments appeared in productive rearrangements either about 90% or about 30% of the time, which broadly matched IMGT annotations. It was suggested by the authors that the approach could potentially be generalized to other disease states and immunological phenotypes. A further reported finding was that TCR beta sequences accurately predicted the HLA-A and HLA-B alleles for most subjects in the first cohort. The sequencing pipeline was judged likely to have produced a cluster of highly shared sequence variants as a technical artifact. A few of the identified cytomegalovirus-associated TCR beta chains were confirmed in vitro to be specific for cytomegalovirus antigens. Because counts were too low, roughly 16 rarely observed V segments, including chromosome 9 orphons, were excluded from the earlier analysis of 587 of the donors. Roughly uniform sequencing depth across donors was assumed in presence/absence analyses, although this assumption may not hold. The 87-base-pair reads could not distinguish some IMGT-functional V segments, including TRBV6-2 and TRBV6-3, so those segments were excluded. The classifier was reported to diagnose cytomegalovirus status with high specificity and sensitivity in both the original cohort and the validation cohort. In a later analysis, the rate of TCR association differed among HLA loci, with DRB1 alleles having the most associated TCRs and HLA-C alleles having the fewest.

This clone occurred once. No antigen is known for it. Per-base qualities were not stored, and no clone one base away is much larger. The cohort was made up of hundreds of healthy bone marrow donors. All cohort members were sampled while nominally healthy, although unrecorded immune exposures were likely present. The donor was CMV seronegative and was included in the group of about 350 seronegative cohort members. Every donor gave a peripheral blood sample, and the peripheral blood mononuclear cells from that sample were used for TCR beta sequencing. Genomic DNA extraction from the blood cell samples was performed with the Qiagen DNeasy Blood Extraction Kit. To prepare the library, the immunoSEQ multiplex PCR assay was applied. For the multiplex PCR, a mixture combining 60 forward primers for TCR Vbeta segments and 13 reverse primers for TCR Jbeta segments was used. The CDR3 region of rearranged TCR beta genes was amplified from genomic DNA by a multiplex PCR assay. The Illumina HiSeq System was used to sequence the amplified TCR beta libraries as 87-base-pair reads. The source study handled its data this way. Across the 500 to 700 repertoires, a later analysis counted tens of millions of unique TCR beta chains, 9.5 million to 12 million of which were shared by at least two donors. Raw reads were error-corrected and collapsed into unique sequences with a nearest-neighbor algorithm that merged closely related sequences to remove PCR and sequencing errors. Alignment of CDR3 sequences to IMGT reference sequences was used to assign V, D and J gene segments. For a sequence to be retained, a match of at least six nucleotides was required to both a V gene segment and a J gene segment. Rearrangements were called productive when the CDR3 lacked stop codons and stayed in frame with V and J; all others were non-productive. CDR3 was defined by IMGT convention, running from the second conserved V-encoded cysteine to the conserved J-encoded phenylalanine. The earlier analysis of roughly 590 of the donors excluded sequences that lacked an unambiguous match to a single V gene segment. In an earlier analysis of several hundred of the donors, a V segment was called functional when productive rearrangements were above 56.7%, and segregating when the standard deviation between donors exceeded 5%. A statistical classification framework was developed to diagnose cytomegalovirus status using the catalog of TCR beta chain sequences. In a later analysis, V and J genes were assigned by comparing TCR nucleotide sequences against IMGT/GENE-DB human TR gene sequences. A later analysis assigned CDR3 sequences and most-parsimonious VDJ recombination scenarios with the TCRdist pipeline. In a later analysis, each TCR beta chain was defined by its CDR3 amino acid sequence together with its V-gene family, and reads without a unique V-gene family were excluded. To address suspected cross-contamination and a sequencing artifact, a later analysis removed around 590 highly shared, low-generation-probability nucleotide sequences. In a later analysis, a clonal expansion index for each public chain was calculated from normalized within-repertoire ranks of inferred template counts. In a later analysis, generation probabilities were computed with a VDJ recombination model fitted to out-of-frame rearrangements, and the resulting probabilities were checked against IGoR. A later analysis scored TCR-TCR, TCR-HLA and TCR-CMV co-occurrence with hypergeometric tests, applying a repertoire-size bias correction to TCR pairs. A later analysis estimated false discovery rates by permuting HLA or CMV assignments 20 times. In a later analysis, co-occurring TCRs were grouped with DBSCAN, and TCRdist sequence similarity was added when clustering was performed within HLA-allele-positive subsets. Co-occurrence clustering excluded repertoires with fewer than 30,000 or more than 120,000 public chains, plus five with anomalous nucleotide sharing. Entries here come from immuneACCESS through TCRdb and include only in-frame sequences with V and J called. Some clones fail to appear in such tables; in the studies checked, an unresolved V gene covers under half of the shortfall, and the cause of the remainder is unknown. The DNA was the basis for D and trimming; V, J and clone size are from that table. This sample holds under 200,000 clones; about three quarters were observed only once. Approximately 3.1% of the sample belongs to the ten largest clones.

As encoded in the germline V gene (reference sequence), CDR1 is LNHNV while CDR2 is YYDKDF. Trimming leaves V shorter by 4 bases and J shorter by 4 bases, with the junction holding 7 bases beyond the gene matches. The cysteine opens and the phenylalanine closes a CDR3 of 15 amino acids. Only the CDR3 portion is preserved as DNA: 45 bases, with reading frame beginning at the first base. The TCR was taken from a woman in her thirties or forties in good health and CMV-seronegative. Sequences were obtained from PBMCs. Recombination joined TRBV15 with TRBJ2-1, and 7 junctional nucleotides match TRBD1. Here the CDR3 is given as CATSTGTDEYNEQFF. The base sequence is TGTGCCACCAGCACCGGGACAGACGAATACAATGAGCAGTTCTTC.